The clone carrying this TCR beta chain has just a few counts. The record originates from a study of blood T cell repertoires in COVID-19. Produced via immunoSEQ multiplex PCR; TCRdb's table is partial and in-frame only. The top ten hold about 1.3% of the sample, which has about 250,000 clones, 88% seen once. CDR3 length equals 11 residues. Between the trimmed V and J ends, which lost 4 bases and 10 bases, there was a span of 10 bases. Looked up from germline, CDR1 is LGHDT and CDR2 is YNNKEL (reference sequence). The TCR sequence derives from a man older than 75 with acute or convalescent COVID-19. The rearrangement joins TRBV3-1 (or the pseudogene TRBV3-2) to TRBJ2-5, with a possible D match to TRBD1 (6 bases). The source material was peripheral blood. The CDR3 DNA follows: TGTGCCAGCAGCCTCAACAGGGTCCAGTACTTC. It is translated as CASSLNRVQYF.